The T cell receptor beta chain described here comes from a study of T cell responses to AZD1222 COVID-19 vaccine. This CDR3 comprises 14 residues. V was pared by 7 bases and J by 1 base, with 11 bases between. CDR1 and CDR2 from the germline V gene are MDHEN and SYDVKM. Study-wide results and limits: Donors were mostly white British, more females; clonal diversity possibly underestimated. After two AZD1222 doses, spike-specific TCR breadth and depth rose versus day 0. The study reported that nearly half of spike-specific TCRs target unmutated variant regions.

With respect to this clone: Its antigen is not identified.

The method was immunoSEQ multiplex PCR; TCRdb's version includes in-frame clones alone and lacks a portion of them. The data show 95,000 to 110,000 clones, around 86% seen once. The source was peripheral blood, collected 28 days after the second dose of the MenACWY control vaccine. The rearrangement links TRBV28 to TRBJ1-5; no definite D call. The sequence came from an adult who received the MenACWY meningococcal vaccine as a control. The CDR3 here is CASNTHRSNQPQHF. DNA of the CDR3: TGTGCCAGCAATACTCATAGGAGCAATCAGCCCCAGCATTTT.